The present entry profiles one T cell receptor (beta chain) with its context. On average roughly 100,000 T cells per donor were immunosequenced. Measured with immunoSEQ multiplex PCR; TCRdb has only the in-frame clones, and not every one. The sample shows tens of thousands of clones, nearly 95% of them seen only once. This sample stems from a study of T cells in tuberculosis. Study overall: Sequenced TCRs come from CD1B-GMM tetramer-binding T cells. This South African cohort compared adolescents with or without latent tuberculosis against adults with active tuberculosis.

Germline values: CDR1 MNHNS, CDR2 SASEGT. V lost 2 bases, J lost 4 bases, and 6 bases lay in between. This CDR3 is 12 amino acids long. The rearrangement uses TRBV6-1 and TRBJ2-7, with D tentatively TRBD2 (6 bases). The source material was PBMCs. The TCR was taken from a donor between 5 and 29 years old with latent tuberculosis or without tuberculosis infection. CDR3 bases: TGTGCCAGCAGTGAACGGGGGTACGAGCAGTACTTC. This encodes CASSERGYEQYF.